This is a list of T cell receptor beta chains from one sample in a study of glioma-infiltrating T cells after dendritic cell vaccination. TCRdb's copy holds only in-frame clones and misses some; the assay was immunoSEQ multiplex PCR. The sample shows about 46,000 clones, roughly 90% of them seen only once. The specimen comprised blood, sampled after dendritic cell vaccination. The receptors shown here come from a human donor with glioblastoma. CDR3s include the opening cysteine and the closing phenylalanine or tryptophan.

V gene	J gene	CDR3 protein
TRBV7-7	TRBJ2-5	CASSLSRGQETQYF
TRBV5-4	TRBJ2-3	CASSFEAADTQYF
TRBV7-9	TRBJ1-1	CASSLGRGQWSAFF
TRBV4-2	TRBJ2-1	CASSQELAVSYNEQFF
TRBV27	-	CASSHKLGYRVYEQYF
TRBV28	TRBJ2-7	CASTTGGALASYEQYF
TRBV5-1	TRBJ2-2	CASSGGSGELFF
TRBV15	TRBJ1-5	CATSGRQGVGNQPQHF
TRBV5-5	TRBJ1-3	CASSLAGIGNTIYF
TRBV7-3	TRBJ2-1	CASSLGLVFDEQFF
TRBV19	TRBJ1-4	CASSTRDRFNEKLFF
TRBV10-3	TRBJ2-7	CAISGTGGRSYEQYF
TRBV18	TRBJ1-1	CASSGTVNTEAFF
TRBV2	TRBJ1-5	CASTGQGTSNQPQHF
TRBV7-9	TRBJ1-2	CASSLGDGTATVYGYTF
TRBV6-1	TRBJ2-3	CASTRGRSDTQYF
TRBV6-5	TRBJ1-3	CASTPAGGIGTIYF
TRBV10-3	TRBJ1-5	CAIRKTGGLDQPQHF
TRBV7-7	TRBJ2-3	CASSLSGRVTDTQYF
TRBV28	TRBJ1-1	CASSLSRQREAFF
TRBV29-1	TRBJ2-6	CSVLSSGANVLTF
TRBV19	TRBJ2-7	CASSIRGGYYEQYF
TRBV5-6	TRBJ2-5	CASSLASPATQYF
TRBV19	TRBJ2-7	CASSILVRGYEQYF
TRBV11-2	TRBJ2-2	CASRLGGKELFF
TRBV29-1	TRBJ2-7	CSVTRSSYEQYF
TRBV9	TRBJ2-7	CASSTSGTGGEQYF
TRBV7-2	TRBJ1-4	CASSLGHSGTPNEKLFF
TRBV7-3	TRBJ2-1	CASSPVASYLNEQFF
TRBV10-3	TRBJ2-1	CAIRTAKGEQFF
TRBV7-3	TRBJ2-3	CASGMDSTTGRQYF
TRBV7-3	TRBJ2-6	CASSLTAGGGSGANVLTF
TRBV27	TRBJ1-5	CASSLRMYNQPQHF
TRBV7-2	TRBJ2-2	CASTLDRISTGELFF
TRBV7-6	TRBJ2-3	CASSDRDSHTDTQYF
TRBV5-5	TRBJ1-2	CASSYWGEAYTGYTF
TRBV28	TRBJ2-1	CASSKGQGWGEQFF
TRBV4-1	TRBJ2-7	CASSIRGGSSYEQYF
TRBV6-1	TRBJ2-7	CASSIFLAADYEQYF
TRBV6-1	TRBJ1-1	CASSGQGASVWLGEAFF
TRBV6-1	TRBJ1-2	CASSEEGYLLNYGYTF
TRBV28	TRBJ1-2	CASSLGHNYGYTF
TRBV18	TRBJ2-7	CASSYQGAKSNF
TRBV27	TRBJ2-3	CASGRASATDTQYF
TRBV10-3	TRBJ2-7	CAISDSQGFPYEQYF